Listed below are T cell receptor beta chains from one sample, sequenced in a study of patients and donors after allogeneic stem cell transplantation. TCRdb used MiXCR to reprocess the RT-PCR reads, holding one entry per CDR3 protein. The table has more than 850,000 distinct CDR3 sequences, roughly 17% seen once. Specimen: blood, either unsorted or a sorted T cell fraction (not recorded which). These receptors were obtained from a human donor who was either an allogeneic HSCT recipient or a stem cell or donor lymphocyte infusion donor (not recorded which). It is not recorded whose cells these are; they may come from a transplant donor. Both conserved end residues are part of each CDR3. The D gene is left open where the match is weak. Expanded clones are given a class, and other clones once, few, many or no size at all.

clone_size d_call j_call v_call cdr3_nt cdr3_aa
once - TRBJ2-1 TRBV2 TGTGCCAGCAGTTACCACTCCTACAATGAGCAGTTCTTC CASSYHSYNEQFF
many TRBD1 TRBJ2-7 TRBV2 TGTGCCAGCAGAGACAGGGGCTACGAGCAGTACTTC CASRDRGYEQYF
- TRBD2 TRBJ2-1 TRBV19 TGTGCCAGTAGTATGGGCCGACTAGCGGTGTACAATGAGCAGTTCTTC CASSMGRLAVYNEQFF
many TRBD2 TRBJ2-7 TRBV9 TGTGCCAGCAGCTCAGGACTAGCGGGACCCTACGAGCAGTACTTC CASSSGLAGPYEQYF
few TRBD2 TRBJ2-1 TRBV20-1 TGCAGTGCCCGACGGACTAGCGGGAGATGGGAGCAGTTCTTC CSARRTSGRWEQFF
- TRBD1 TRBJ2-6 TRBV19 TGTGCCAGTAGTCCTGGGGACAGTCCTACCAACGTCCTGACTTTC CASSPGDSPTNVLTF
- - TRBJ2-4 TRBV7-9 TGTGCCAGCAGCTTAGCAGGGACGGAGGACATTCAGTACTTC CASSLAGTEDIQYF
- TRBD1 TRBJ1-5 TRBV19 TGTGCCAGTACCGGACAGGGGGCTCAGCCCCAGCATTTT CASTGQGAQPQHF
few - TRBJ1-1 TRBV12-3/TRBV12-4 TGTGCCAGCAGTTTAGAGGGGGAAAAAGCTTTCTTT CASSLEGEKAFF
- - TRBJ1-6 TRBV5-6 TGTGCCAGCAGCAAAACTGGTCCCTACGGGCTCCACTTT CASSKTGPYGLHF
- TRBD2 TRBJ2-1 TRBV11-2 TGTGCCAGCAGTCGGGGAATAGCGGGAGGGATCTCCTACAATGAGCAGTTCTTC CASSRGIAGGISYNEQFF
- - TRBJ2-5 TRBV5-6 TGTGCCAGCAGCTTAACGTTGCAGGAAGAGACCCAGTACTTC CASSLTLQEETQYF
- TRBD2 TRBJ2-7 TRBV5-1 TGCGCCAGCAGCCCCGGGAGGGCCTGGTCCGAGCAGTACTTC CASSPGRAWSEQYF
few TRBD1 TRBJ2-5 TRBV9 TGTGCCAGCAGCGTAGGTAACAGGGGAGAGTGGGAGACCCAGTACTTC CASSVGNRGEWETQYF
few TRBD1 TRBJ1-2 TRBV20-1 TGCAGTGCTCCCTTGACAGGGGGCTATGGCTACACCTTC CSAPLTGGYGYTF
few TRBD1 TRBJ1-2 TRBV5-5 TGTGCCAGCAGCTATTCCGGGACAGGACTTTATGGCTACACCTTC CASSYSGTGLYGYTF
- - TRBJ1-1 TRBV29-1 TGCAGCGTTGAAGATCGGACTCTGGAGACGCCCCCTAGGACTGAAGCTTTCTTT CSVEDRTLETPPRTEAFF
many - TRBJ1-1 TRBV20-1 TGCAGTGCGGTAAGGAGGAACACTGAAGCTTTCTTT CSAVRRNTEAFF
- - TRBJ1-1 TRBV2 TGTGCCAGCAGTGGCACAGGTTTGAACACTGAAGCTTTCTTT CASSGTGLNTEAFF
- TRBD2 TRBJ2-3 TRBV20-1 TGCAGTGCTCCCGGGACTAGCGTCACAGATACGCAGTATTTT CSAPGTSVTDTQYF
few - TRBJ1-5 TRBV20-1 TGCAGTGCTAGCGGGCTTCATCAGCCCCAGCATTTT CSASGLHQPQHF
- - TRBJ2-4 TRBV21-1 TGTGCCAGCAGCCCCACTCTAGCCAAAAACATTCAGTACTTC CASSPTLAKNIQYF
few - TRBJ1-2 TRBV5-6 TGTGCCAGCATTTTAGGGGGACACCCGGCGGGCTACACCTTC CASILGGHPAGYTF
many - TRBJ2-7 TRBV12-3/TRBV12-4 TGTGCCAGCAGTCGAGGACCAGAGCAGTACTTC CASSRGPEQYF
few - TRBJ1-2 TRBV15 TGTGCCACCAGCAGAGACAAGAACTATGGCTACACCTTC CATSRDKNYGYTF
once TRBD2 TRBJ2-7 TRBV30 TGTGCCTGGAGTGTAGGCGGGACTAGCGGGGGGCGGCTCGAGCAGTACTTC CAWSVGGTSGGRLEQYF
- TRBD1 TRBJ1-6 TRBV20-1 TGCAGTGCTAGAGGACCGGGACAGGGAGGTTCACCCCTCCACTTT CSARGPGQGGSPLHF
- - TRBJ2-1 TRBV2 TGTGCCAGCAGTGTGAAAAGGGTCAATGAGCAGTTCTTC CASSVKRVNEQFF
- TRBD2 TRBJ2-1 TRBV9 TGTGCCAGCAGCGAAGGGCTAGCGGGGGGCCTATGGGGCAATGAGCAGTTCTTC CASSEGLAGGLWGNEQFF
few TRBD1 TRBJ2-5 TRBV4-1 TGCGCCAGCAGCCAAGATCGGGACAGGGGGCGGAAGACCCAGTACTTC CASSQDRDRGRKTQYF
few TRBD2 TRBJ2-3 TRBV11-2 TGTGCCAGCAGCTTAGGATGGGAAAGACTAGCGGACAAGATAGGCACAGATACGCAGTATTTT CASSLGWERLADKIGTDTQYF
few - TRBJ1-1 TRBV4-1 TGCGCCAGCAGCCAAGACGGGGGCGTCGACACTGAAGCTTTCTTT CASSQDGGVDTEAFF
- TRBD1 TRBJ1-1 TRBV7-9 TGTGCCAGCAGCTTAATCACAGGGGAGAACACTGAAGCTTTCTTT CASSLITGENTEAFF
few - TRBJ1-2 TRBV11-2 TGTGCCAGCGTGCTCTTTCCGGGACACTTAGGCGGCTACACCTTC CASVLFPGHLGGYTF
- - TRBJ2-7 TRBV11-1 TGTGCCAGCAGCTTATACGCTAGTGCCTACGAGCAGTACTTC CASSLYASAYEQYF
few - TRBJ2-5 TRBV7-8 TGTGCCAGCAGCTTGGCTCACCGGGAAGAGACCCAGTACTTC CASSLAHREETQYF
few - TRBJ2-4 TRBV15 TGTGCCACCAGCAGAGATTGGGCAGGCCGGGAAAACATTCAGTACTTC CATSRDWAGRENIQYF
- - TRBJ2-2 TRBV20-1 TGCAGTGCCCGCAATATGCAACGACCGAACACCGGGGAGCTGTTTTTT CSARNMQRPNTGELFF
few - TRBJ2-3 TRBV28 TGTGCCAGCAGTTTGGTGGGAGCAAACACAGATACGCAGTATTTT CASSLVGANTDTQYF
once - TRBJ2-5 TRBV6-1 TGTACCAGCACTAACGGCAAAGAGACCCAGTACTTC CTSTNGKETQYF
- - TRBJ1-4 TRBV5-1 TGCGCCAGCAGTGGGGGAATTTCAGGGGAAAAACTGTTTTTT CASSGGISGEKLFF
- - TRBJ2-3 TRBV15 TGTGCCACCAGCGGGGGGAGCACAGATACGCAGTATTTT CATSGGSTDTQYF
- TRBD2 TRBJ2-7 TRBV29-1 TGCAGCGTTACTAGCGGCTCCTACGAGCAGTACTTC CSVTSGSYEQYF
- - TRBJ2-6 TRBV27 TGTGCCACCACCTCTGGGGCCAACGTCCTGACTTTC CATTSGANVLTF
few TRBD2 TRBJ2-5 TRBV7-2 TGTGCCAGCAGCTTAGCTGTCGGGGGGTTGGTTGAGACCCAGTACTTC CASSLAVGGLVETQYF
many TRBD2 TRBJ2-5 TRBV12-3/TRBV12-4 TGTGCCAGCCCCGCCGGACTAGCTCAAGAGACCCAGTACTTC CASPAGLAQETQYF
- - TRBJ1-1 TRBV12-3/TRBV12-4 TGTGCCAGCAGTCAGACAATGAACACTGAAGCTTTCTTT CASSQTMNTEAFF
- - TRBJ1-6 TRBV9 TGTGCCAGCAGCAAAACCACAGGGAGCCTTTCACCCCTCCACTTT CASSKTTGSLSPLHF
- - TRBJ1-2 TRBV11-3 TGTGCCAGCAGTCGGACAAGTTCCCCCTCTGGCTACACCTTC CASSRTSSPSGYTF
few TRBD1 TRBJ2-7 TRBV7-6 TGTGCCAGCAGCTCCATTGGAGGGGATTCGGACAGGGACCATAACTCCTACGAGCAGTACTTC CASSSIGGDSDRDHNSYEQYF
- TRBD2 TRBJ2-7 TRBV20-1 TGCAGTGCTAGAGATCGTGCGGGAGGGCCGCGCGAGCAGTACTTC CSARDRAGGPREQYF
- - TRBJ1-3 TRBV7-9 TGTGCCAGCAGCCCCCGGGAGGACGCTGGAAACACCATATATTTT CASSPREDAGNTIYF
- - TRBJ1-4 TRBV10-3 TGTGCCATCAGTGATCTGGGAATCAAACTGTTTTTT CAISDLGIKLFF
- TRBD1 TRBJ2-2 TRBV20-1 TGCAGTGCTAGAGGGACAGGGGCCAACACCGGGGAGCTGTTTTTT CSARGTGANTGELFF
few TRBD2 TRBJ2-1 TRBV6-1 TGTGCCAGCAGCCTTGGGCGGGGGAGGTACAATGAGCAGTTCTTC CASSLGRGRYNEQFF
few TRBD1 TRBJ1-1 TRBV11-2 TGTGCCAGCAGCTTAGGAAGGGGGCAAGCTTTCTTT CASSLGRGQAFF